This TCR beta chain was profiled in a study of T cells in localized non-small cell lung cancer. Using immunoSEQ multiplex PCR, the repertoire was profiled, and TCRdb retains in-frame clones only, with some absent. The repertoire has around 25,000 clones, 70% to 90% of them found once; the top ten carry 5.8%. General study findings and limits: Highest T cell clonality was seen in uninvolved adjacent lung, surpassing that measured in tumor.

On this clone itself: Antigen specificity is unknown.

CDR1 is MGHDK and CDR2 is SYGVNS in the germline V gene. This CDR3 has 13 residues. The ends were cut back, 4 bases at V and 10 bases at J, with 16 bases in the middle. This TCR derives from a male donor at least 60 years old with stage II squamous cell lung carcinoma. Sequencing used peripheral blood, obtained before any cancer treatment. The chain joins TRBV25-1 to TRBJ1-1; D might be TRBD1 (5 bases). The CDR3 nucleotides are TGTGCCAGCAGTGGGATGGGGGTTTTAGCAGCTTTCTTT. Translation gives CASSGMGVLAAFF.